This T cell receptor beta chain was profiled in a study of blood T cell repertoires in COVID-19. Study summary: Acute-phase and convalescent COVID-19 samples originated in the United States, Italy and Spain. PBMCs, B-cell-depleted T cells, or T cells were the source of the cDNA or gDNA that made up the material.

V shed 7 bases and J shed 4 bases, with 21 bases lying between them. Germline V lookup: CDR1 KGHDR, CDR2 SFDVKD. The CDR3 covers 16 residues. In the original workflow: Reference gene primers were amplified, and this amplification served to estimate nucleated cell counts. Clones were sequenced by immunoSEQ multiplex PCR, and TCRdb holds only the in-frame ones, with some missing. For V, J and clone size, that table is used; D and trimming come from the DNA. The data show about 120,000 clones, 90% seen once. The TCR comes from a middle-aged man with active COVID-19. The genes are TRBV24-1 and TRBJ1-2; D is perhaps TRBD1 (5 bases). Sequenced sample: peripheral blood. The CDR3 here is CATSYRRGIGTYGYTF. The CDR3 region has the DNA TGTGCCACCAGCTATCGACGGGGGATAGGTACCTATGGCTACACCTTC.